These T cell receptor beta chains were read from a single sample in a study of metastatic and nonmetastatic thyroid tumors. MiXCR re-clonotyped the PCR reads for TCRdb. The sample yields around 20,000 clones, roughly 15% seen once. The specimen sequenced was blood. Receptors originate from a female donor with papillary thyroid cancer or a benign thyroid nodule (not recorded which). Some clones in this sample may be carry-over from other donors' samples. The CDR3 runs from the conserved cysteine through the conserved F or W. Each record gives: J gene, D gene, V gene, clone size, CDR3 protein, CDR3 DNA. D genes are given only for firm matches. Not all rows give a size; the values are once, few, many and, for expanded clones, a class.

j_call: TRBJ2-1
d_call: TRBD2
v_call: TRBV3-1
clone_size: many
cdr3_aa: CASRRTSANEQFF
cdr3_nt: TGTGCCAGCAGACGGACTAGCGCTAATGAGCAGTTCTTC

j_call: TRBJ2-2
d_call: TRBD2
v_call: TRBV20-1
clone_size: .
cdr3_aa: CSARAPGLADTGELFF
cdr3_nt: TGCAGTGCTAGAGCTCCGGGACTAGCGGACACCGGGGAGCTGTTTTTT

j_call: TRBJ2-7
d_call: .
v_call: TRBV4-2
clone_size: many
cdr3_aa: CASSQDGRGSVSYEQYF
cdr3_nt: TGTGCCAGCAGCCAAGATGGCCGGGGCTCAGTGTCCTACGAGCAGTACTTC

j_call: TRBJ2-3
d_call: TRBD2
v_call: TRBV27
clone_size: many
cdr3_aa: CASRRSAVGRGSADTQYF
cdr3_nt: TGTGCCAGCAGGCGGTCAGCAGTGGGGAGGGGTAGCGCAGATACGCAGTATTTT

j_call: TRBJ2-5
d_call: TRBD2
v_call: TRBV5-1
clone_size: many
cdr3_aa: CASSLASGGAETQYF
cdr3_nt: TGCGCCAGCAGCTTGGCCTCGGGAGGGGCAGAGACCCAGTACTTC

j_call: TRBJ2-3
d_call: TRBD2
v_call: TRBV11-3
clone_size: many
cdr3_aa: CASSFTSGRVSDTQYF
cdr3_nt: TGTGCCAGCAGCTTTACTAGCGGGAGGGTCTCAGATACGCAGTATTTT

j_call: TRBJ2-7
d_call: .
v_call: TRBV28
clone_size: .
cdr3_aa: CASSHPPRDFTYEQYF
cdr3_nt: TGTGCCAGCAGCCACCCCCCGCGGGACTTTACCTACGAGCAGTACTTC

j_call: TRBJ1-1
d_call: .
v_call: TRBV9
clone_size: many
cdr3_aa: CASSVGVLRRDTEAFF
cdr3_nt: TGTGCCAGCAGCGTAGGCGTTCTCCGCCGGGACACTGAAGCTTTCTTT

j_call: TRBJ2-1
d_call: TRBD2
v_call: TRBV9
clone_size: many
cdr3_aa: CASSLAGVSYNEQFF
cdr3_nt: TGTGCCAGCAGCCTAGCGGGAGTTAGCTACAATGAGCAGTTCTTC

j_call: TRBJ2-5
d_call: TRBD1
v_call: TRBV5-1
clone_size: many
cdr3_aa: CASSLGVAGGSGETQYF
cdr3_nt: TGCGCCAGCAGCTTGGGGGTCGCAGGGGGCAGCGGGGAGACCCAGTACTTC

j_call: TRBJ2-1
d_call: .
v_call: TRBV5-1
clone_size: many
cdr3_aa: CASRPGPSSYNEQFF
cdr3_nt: TGCGCCAGCAGACCCGGACCCTCCTCCTACAATGAGCAGTTCTTC

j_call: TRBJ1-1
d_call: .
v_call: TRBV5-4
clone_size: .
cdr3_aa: CASSWGFLNTEAFF
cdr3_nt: TGTGCCAGCAGCTGGGGATTTCTGAACACTGAAGCTTTCTTT

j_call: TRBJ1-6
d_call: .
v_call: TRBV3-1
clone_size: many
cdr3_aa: CASSQEWSETPLHF
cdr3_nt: TGTGCCAGCAGCCAAGAATGGTCCGAGACACCCCTCCACTTT

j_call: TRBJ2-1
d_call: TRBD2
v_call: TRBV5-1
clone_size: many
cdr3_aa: CASSSGTNYNEQFF
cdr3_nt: TGCGCCAGCAGCTCCGGGACTAACTACAATGAGCAGTTCTTC

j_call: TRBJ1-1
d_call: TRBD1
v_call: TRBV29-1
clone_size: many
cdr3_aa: CSVNPQGAGTEAFF
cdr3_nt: TGCAGCGTTAACCCACAGGGGGCTGGTACTGAAGCTTTCTTT

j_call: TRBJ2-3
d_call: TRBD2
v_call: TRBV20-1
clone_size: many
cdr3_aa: CSARDRRLAGADTQYF
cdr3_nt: TGCAGTGCTAGAGATCGGAGACTAGCGGGAGCAGATACGCAGTATTTT

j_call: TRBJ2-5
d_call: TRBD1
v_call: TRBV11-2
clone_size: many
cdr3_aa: CASSLIWDRAETQYF
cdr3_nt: TGTGCCAGCAGCTTAATTTGGGACAGGGCAGAGACCCAGTACTTC

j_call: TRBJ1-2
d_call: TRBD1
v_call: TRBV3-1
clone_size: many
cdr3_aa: CASSLQGDLYGYTF
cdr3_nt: TGTGCCAGCAGCCTTCAGGGGGACTTATATGGCTACACCTTC

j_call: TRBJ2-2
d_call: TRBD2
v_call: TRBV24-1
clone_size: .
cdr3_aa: CATSDASGHTGELFF
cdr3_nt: TGTGCCACCAGTGATGCTAGCGGCCACACCGGGGAGCTGTTTTTT

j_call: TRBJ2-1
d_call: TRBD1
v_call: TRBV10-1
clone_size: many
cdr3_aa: CASSEFDRDKEQFF
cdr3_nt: TGCGCCAGCAGTGAGTTTGACAGGGATAAGGAGCAGTTCTTC

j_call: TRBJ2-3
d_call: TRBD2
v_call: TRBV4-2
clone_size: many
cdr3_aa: CASSQAAGATDTQYF
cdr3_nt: TGTGCCAGCAGCCAAGCGGCGGGAGCAACAGATACGCAGTATTTT

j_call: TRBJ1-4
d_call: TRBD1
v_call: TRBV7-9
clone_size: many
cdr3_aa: CASSLAGTEPNEKLFF
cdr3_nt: TGTGCCAGCAGCTTAGCGGGGACAGAACCTAATGAAAAACTGTTTTTT

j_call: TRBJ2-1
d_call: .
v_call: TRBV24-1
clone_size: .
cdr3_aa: CATSDWGGGRGYNEQFF
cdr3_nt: TGTGCCACCAGTGATTGGGGTGGGGGACGGGGATACAATGAGCAGTTCTTC

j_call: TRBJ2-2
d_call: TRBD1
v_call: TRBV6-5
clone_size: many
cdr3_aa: CASSYSGQGNTGELFF
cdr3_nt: TGTGCCAGCAGTTACTCCGGACAGGGTAACACCGGGGAGCTGTTTTTT

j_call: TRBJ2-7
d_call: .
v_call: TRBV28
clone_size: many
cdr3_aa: CASSDFYEQYF
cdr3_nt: TGTGCCAGCAGTGACTTCTACGAGCAGTACTTC

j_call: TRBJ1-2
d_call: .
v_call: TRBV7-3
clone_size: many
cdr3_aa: CASSTMDGYGYTF
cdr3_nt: TGTGCCAGCAGCACGATGGACGGCTATGGCTACACCTTC

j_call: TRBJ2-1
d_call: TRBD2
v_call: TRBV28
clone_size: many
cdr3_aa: CASSSTGLARYEQFF
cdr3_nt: TGTGCCAGCAGTTCGACGGGACTAGCGAGATATGAGCAGTTCTTC

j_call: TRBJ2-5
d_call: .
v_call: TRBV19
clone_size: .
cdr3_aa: CASSPAAMETQYF
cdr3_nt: TGTGCCAGTAGTCCGGCGGCGATGGAGACCCAGTACTTC

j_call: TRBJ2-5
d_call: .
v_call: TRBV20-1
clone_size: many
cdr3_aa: CSASPWETQYF
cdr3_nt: TGCAGTGCTAGCCCATGGGAGACCCAGTACTTC

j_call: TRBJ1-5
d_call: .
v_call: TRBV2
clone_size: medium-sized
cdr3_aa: CASSDGPDNQPQHF
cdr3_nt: TGTGCCAGCAGTGACGGGCCAGACAATCAGCCCCAGCATTTT

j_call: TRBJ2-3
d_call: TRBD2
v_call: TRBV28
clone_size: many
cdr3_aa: CASSYLSGGSTDTQYF
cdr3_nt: TGTGCCAGCAGTTATTTGAGCGGGGGAAGCACAGATACGCAGTATTTT

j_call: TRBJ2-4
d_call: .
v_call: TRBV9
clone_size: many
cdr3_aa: CASSVGPVGSAKNIQYF
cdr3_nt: TGTGCCAGCAGCGTAGGCCCTGTCGGGAGTGCCAAAAACATTCAGTACTTC

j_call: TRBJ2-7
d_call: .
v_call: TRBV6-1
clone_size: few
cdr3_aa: CASRLGGFEQYF
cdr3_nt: TGTGCCAGCAGGCTAGGGGGGTTCGAGCAGTACTTC

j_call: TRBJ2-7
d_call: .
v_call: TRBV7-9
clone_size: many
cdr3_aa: CASSLEQGEQYF
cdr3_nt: TGTGCCAGCAGCTTAGAACAGGGCGAGCAGTACTTC

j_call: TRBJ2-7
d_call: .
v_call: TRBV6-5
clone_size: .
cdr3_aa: CASSYSLNEQYF
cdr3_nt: TGTGCCAGCAGCTATTCTCTGAACGAGCAGTACTTC

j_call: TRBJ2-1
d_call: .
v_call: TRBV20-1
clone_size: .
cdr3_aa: CSAENRGSRAYNEQFF
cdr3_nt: TGCAGTGCCGAAAACCGGGGCTCGCGGGCCTACAATGAGCAGTTCTTC

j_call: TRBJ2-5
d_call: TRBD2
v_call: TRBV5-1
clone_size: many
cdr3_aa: CASSRGTSFETQYF
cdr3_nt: TGCGCCAGCAGCCGCGGGACTAGCTTTGAGACCCAGTACTTC

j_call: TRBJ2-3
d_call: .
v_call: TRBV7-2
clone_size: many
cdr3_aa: CASVKTGGPYGADTQYF
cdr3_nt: TGTGCCAGCGTAAAGACAGGCGGCCCATATGGCGCAGATACGCAGTATTTT

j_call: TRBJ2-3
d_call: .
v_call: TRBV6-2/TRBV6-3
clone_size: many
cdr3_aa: CASSTFGGVSTDTQYF
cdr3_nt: TGTGCCAGCAGCACCTTTGGCGGGGTTTCCACAGATACGCAGTATTTT

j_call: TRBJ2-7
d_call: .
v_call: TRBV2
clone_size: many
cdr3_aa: CASRPPGSSYEQYF
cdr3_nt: TGTGCCAGCAGACCCCCCGGGAGCTCCTACGAGCAGTACTTC

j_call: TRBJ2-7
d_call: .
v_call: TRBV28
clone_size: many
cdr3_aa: CATTRDPRYEQYF
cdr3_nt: TGTGCCACCACCCGGGACCCCCGCTACGAGCAGTACTTC

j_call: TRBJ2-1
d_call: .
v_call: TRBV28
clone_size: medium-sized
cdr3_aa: CASSSRALYDEQFF
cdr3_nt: TGTGCCAGCAGTTCGCGCGCTTTATATGATGAGCAGTTCTTC

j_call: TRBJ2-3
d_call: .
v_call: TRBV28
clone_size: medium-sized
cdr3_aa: CASTAFLNTYGGPPTGTQYF
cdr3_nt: TGTGCCAGCACCGCGTTCCTCAACACCTACGGAGGCCCTCCGACCGGTACGCAGTATTTT

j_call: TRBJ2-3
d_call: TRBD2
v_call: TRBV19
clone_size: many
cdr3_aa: CASSISGLAGGGDTQYF
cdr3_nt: TGTGCCAGTAGTATCTCTGGGCTAGCGGGAGGCGGAGATACGCAGTATTTT